These T cell receptor beta chains were read from a single sample in a study of T cell responses to AZD1222 COVID-19 vaccine. Some clones are missing from TCRdb's copy, which holds only in-frame ones; the method was immunoSEQ multiplex PCR. Here the sample spans approximately 130,000 clones, more than 85% being singletons. The sample was peripheral blood, taken on day 0 of AZD1222 vaccination. The receptors here all came from an adult in good health. Each CDR3 is given with its conserved first and last residue. The D gene is left open where the match is weak. Part of the rows lack a size; the others show once, few, many or a class for expanded clones.

J gene | clone size | V gene | D gene | CDR3 protein | CDR3 DNA
TRBJ2-5 | . | TRBV3-1/TRBV3-2 | TRBD2 | CASSQEKGAGRQETQYF | TGTGCCAGCAGCCAAGAGAAGGGAGCGGGGCGTCAAGAGACCCAGTACTTC
TRBJ1-2 | . | TRBV5-4 | . | CASSSGTLNYGYTF | TGTGCCAGCAGCTCAGGGACACTCAACTATGGCTACACCTTC
TRBJ1-2 | many | TRBV5-6 | . | CASSLPGTNYGYTF | TGTGCCAGCAGCTTGCCAGGGACTAACTATGGCTACACCTTC
TRBJ2-1 | . | TRBV7-7 | TRBD2 | CASSLGLAGISEQFF | TGTGCTAGCAGCTTAGGGCTAGCGGGGATATCTGAGCAGTTCTTC
TRBJ2-7 | . | TRBV3-1/TRBV3-2 | . | CASSQDWDTPYEQYF | TGTGCCAGCAGCCAAGATTGGGACACCCCCTACGAGCAGTACTTC
TRBJ1-4 | . | TRBV10-2 | TRBD1 | CASSGQGWDEKLFF | TGCGCCAGCAGTGGACAGGGCTGGGATGAAAAACTGTTTTTT
TRBJ2-1 | . | TRBV7-8 | . | CASSNGMAGRLYNEQFF | TGTGCCAGCAGTAATGGGATGGCGGGGAGACTCTACAATGAGCAGTTCTTC
TRBJ2-3 | . | TRBV4-1 | TRBD2 | CASSLRGTSGVDTQYF | TGCGCCAGCAGCCTCCGGGGGACTAGCGGGGTAGATACGCAGTATTTT
TRBJ2-5 | . | TRBV5-5 | . | CASSLAAPETQYF | TGTGCCAGCAGCTTGGCTGCGCCAGAGACCCAGTACTTC
TRBJ1-6 | . | TRBV5-5 | . | CASSFVNNSPLHF | TGTGCCAGCAGCTTCGTAAATAATTCACCCCTCCACTTT
TRBJ1-2 | once | TRBV27 | TRBD1 | CASSSWTGGNGYTF | TGTGCCAGCAGCAGTTGGACAGGGGGGAATGGCTACACCTTC
TRBJ1-5 | . | TRBV6-5 | TRBD1 | CASRTDRDQPQHF | TGTGCCAGCAGAACGGACAGGGATCAGCCCCAGCATTTT
TRBJ1-2 | . | TRBV28 | TRBD1 | CASSTGTDYGYTF | TGTGCCAGCAGTACCGGGACAGACTATGGCTACACCTTC
TRBJ1-1 | . | TRBV11-2 | . | CASSLDLDTEAFF | TGTGCCAGCAGCTTAGATCTTGACACTGAAGCTTTCTTT
TRBJ1-3 | . | TRBV13 | . | CASSLVLEGSSGNTIYF | TGTGCCAGCAGCTTAGTTTTGGAGGGGAGCTCTGGAAACACCATATATTTT
TRBJ2-7 | once | TRBV7-3 | . | CASSSEQGYEQYF | TGTGCCAGCAGCTCGGAACAGGGCTACGAGCAGTACTTC
TRBJ1-2 | once | TRBV12-3/TRBV12-4 | . | CASSLGRGRGYTF | TGTGCCAGCAGTTTAGGACGAGGGCGGGGCTACACCTTC
TRBJ1-5 | once | TRBV19 | . | CASSIQGGNQPQHF | TGTGCCAGTAGTATACAGGGAGGCAATCAGCCCCAGCATTTT
TRBJ2-2 | . | TRBV10-3 | . | CAISDPRGNTGELFF | TGTGCCATCAGTGACCCTAGGGGAAACACCGGGGAGCTGTTTTTT
TRBJ1-3 | . | TRBV29-1 | . | CSVEDLIGQGIPGNTIYF | TGCAGCGTTGAAGATCTAATAGGGCAGGGGATTCCTGGAAACACCATATATTTT
TRBJ2-7 | . | TRBV20-1 | TRBD2 | CSASNVVTSGGFSYEQYF | TGCAGTGCTAGTAACGTTGTGACTAGCGGGGGGTTCTCCTACGAGCAGTACTTC
TRBJ2-6 | . | TRBV4-2 | TRBD2 | CASSQELAGGLGANVLTF | TGTGCCAGCAGCCAAGAACTAGCGGGGGGGCTCGGGGCCAACGTCCTGACTTTC
TRBJ1-4 | . | TRBV15 | TRBD1 | CATSRDRGFEKLFF | TGTGCCACCAGCAGGGACAGGGGGTTTGAAAAACTGTTTTTT
TRBJ1-2 | . | TRBV7-9 | . | CASSLSWGRNFYGYTF | TGTGCCAGCAGCTTAAGTTGGGGCAGAAACTTCTATGGCTACACCTTC
TRBJ1-1 | . | TRBV29-1 | TRBD1 | CSVEDRGGLNTEAFF | TGCAGCGTTGAGGACAGGGGGGGTCTGAACACTGAAGCTTTCTTT
TRBJ1-1 | . | TRBV2 | . | CASRRGGQRNTEAFF | TGTGCCAGCAGAAGGGGTGGACAGCGGAACACTGAAGCTTTCTTT
TRBJ2-5 | once | TRBV4-1 | . | CASSQVTRQETQYF | TGCGCCAGCAGCCAAGTTACCAGACAAGAGACCCAGTACTTC
TRBJ1-5 | . | TRBV10-2 | TRBD1 | CASSEFRTGTSNQPQHF | TGCGCCAGCAGTGAGTTTCGGACAGGCACGAGCAATCAGCCCCAGCATTTT
TRBJ1-4 | . | TRBV7-9 | TRBD1 | CASSATGGSEKLFF | TGTGCCAGCAGCGCCACAGGGGGCTCTGAAAAACTGTTTTTT
TRBJ2-1 | . | TRBV7-9 | TRBD2 | CASRGEGDEQFF | TGTGCCAGCAGGGGGGAGGGCGATGAGCAGTTCTTC
TRBJ1-2 | . | TRBV7-8 | . | CASSPLDLSYGYTF | TGTGCCAGCAGCCCCCTGGATCTCTCCTATGGCTACACCTTC
TRBJ1-2 | . | TRBV6-2/TRBV6-3 | . | CASSYSAYGYTF | TGTGCCAGCAGTTACTCGGCTTATGGCTACACCTTC
TRBJ1-5 | . | TRBV6-1 | . | CASSEVWDQPQHF | TGTGCCAGCAGTGAGGTGTGGGATCAGCCCCAGCATTTT
TRBJ1-1 | . | TRBV20-1 | . | CSASGISEAFF | TGCAGTGCTAGTGGCATCTCTGAAGCTTTCTTT
TRBJ1-1 | . | TRBV5-1 | . | CASGRWGNTEAFF | TGCGCCAGCGGGCGATGGGGGAACACTGAAGCTTTCTTT
TRBJ1-2 | . | TRBV7-2 | TRBD1 | CASSLTGTANYGYTF | TGTGCCAGCAGCCTGACCGGGACAGCAAACTATGGCTACACCTTC
TRBJ1-2 | . | TRBV3-1/TRBV3-2 | . | CASSQVTGWGGYTF | TGTGCCAGCAGCCAAGTTACAGGGTGGGGTGGCTACACCTTC
TRBJ2-7 | . | TRBV5-1 | TRBD2 | CASSAGLAGGSEQYF | TGCGCCAGCAGCGCCGGACTAGCGGGGGGCAGCGAGCAGTACTTC
TRBJ1-6 | medium-sized | TRBV2 | TRBD1 | CASRGTGSPLHF | TGTGCCAGCAGGGGGACAGGGTCACCCCTCCACTTT
TRBJ2-3 | . | TRBV5-4 | . | CASSLSGVSTDTQYF | TGTGCCAGCAGCTTGTCGGGGGTCAGCACAGATACGCAGTATTTT
TRBJ1-1 | . | TRBV6-5 | . | CASSTPLGGAEAFF | TGTGCCAGCAGTACCCCCCTGGGAGGTGCTGAAGCTTTCTTT
TRBJ1-4 | . | TRBV7-2 | . | CASSLLNHEKLFF | TGTGCCAGCAGCTTATTAAACCATGAAAAACTGTTTTTT
TRBJ2-1 | . | TRBV9 | TRBD2 | CASSARAGGIFNEQFF | TGTGCCAGCAGCGCACGAGCGGGGGGAATCTTTAATGAGCAGTTCTTC
TRBJ2-1 | . | TRBV5-8 | TRBD2 | CASSWSGGYNEQFF | TGTGCCAGCAGCTGGAGCGGGGGGTACAATGAGCAGTTCTTC